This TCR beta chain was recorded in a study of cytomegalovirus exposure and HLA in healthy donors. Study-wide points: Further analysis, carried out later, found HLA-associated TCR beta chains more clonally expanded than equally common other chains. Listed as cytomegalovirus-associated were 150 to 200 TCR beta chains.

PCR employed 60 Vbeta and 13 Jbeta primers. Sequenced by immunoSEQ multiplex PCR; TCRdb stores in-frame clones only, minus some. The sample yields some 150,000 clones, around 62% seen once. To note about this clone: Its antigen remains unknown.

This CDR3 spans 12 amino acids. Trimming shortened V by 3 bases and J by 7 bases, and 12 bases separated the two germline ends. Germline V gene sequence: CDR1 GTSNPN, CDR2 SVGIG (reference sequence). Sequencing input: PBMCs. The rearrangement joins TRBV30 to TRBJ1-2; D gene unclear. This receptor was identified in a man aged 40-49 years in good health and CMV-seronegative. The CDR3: CAWSAPPGGYTF. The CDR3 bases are TGTGCCTGGAGCGCCCCCCCGGGTGGCTACACCTTC.